Sequencing of this T cell receptor beta chain was carried out in a study of cytomegalovirus exposure and HLA in healthy donors. This CDR3 comprises 13 residues. Trimming took 7 bases from V and 6 from J, leaving 15 bases between them. Germline CDR1 reads MNHNY; CDR2 reads SVGAGI (reference sequence). Use of 60 Vbeta and 13 Jbeta primers characterized the PCR. Sequencing was performed with immunoSEQ multiplex PCR; in TCRdb, only in-frame clones are kept and a portion is missing. Among 130,000 or so clones listed, about 8.6% were seen once. This clone was counted between two and nine times. The V and J genes are TRBV6-6 and TRBJ1-1; TRBD1 is a possible D gene (5 bases). Input material: PBMCs. This sequence was found in a woman aged 40 to 55 in good health and CMV-seropositive. CDR3 amino acids: CASTYGGRAEAFF. CDR3 sequence (DNA): TGTGCCAGCACCTACGGGGGGAGGGCTGAAGCTTTCTTT.